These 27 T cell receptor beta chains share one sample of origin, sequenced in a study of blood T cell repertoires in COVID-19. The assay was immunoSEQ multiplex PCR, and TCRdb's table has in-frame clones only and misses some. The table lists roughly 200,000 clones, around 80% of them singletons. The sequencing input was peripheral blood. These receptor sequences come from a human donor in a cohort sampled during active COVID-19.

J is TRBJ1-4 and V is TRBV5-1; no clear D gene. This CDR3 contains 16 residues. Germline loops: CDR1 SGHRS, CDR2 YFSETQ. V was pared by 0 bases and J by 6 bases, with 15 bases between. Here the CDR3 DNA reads TGCGCCAGCAGCTTGGCACAGAATCATCACGATGAAAAACTGTTTTTT. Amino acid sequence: CASSLAQNHHDEKLFF.

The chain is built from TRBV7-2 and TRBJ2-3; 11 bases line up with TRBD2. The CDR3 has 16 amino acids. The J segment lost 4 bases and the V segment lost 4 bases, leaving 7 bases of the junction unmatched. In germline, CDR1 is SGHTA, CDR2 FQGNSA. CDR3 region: CASSYPGLAEADTQYF. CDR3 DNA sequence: TGTGCCAGCAGCTACCCGGGACTAGCGGAAGCAGATACGCAGTATTTT.

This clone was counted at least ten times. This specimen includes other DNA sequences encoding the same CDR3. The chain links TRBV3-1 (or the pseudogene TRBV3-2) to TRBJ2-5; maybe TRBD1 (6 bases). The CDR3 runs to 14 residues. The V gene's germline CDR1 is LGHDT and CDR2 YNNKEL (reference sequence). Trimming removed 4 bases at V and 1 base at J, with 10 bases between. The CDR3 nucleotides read TGTGCCAGCAGCCTACAGGGACCCCAAGAGACCCAGTACTTC. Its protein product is CASSLQGPQETQYF.

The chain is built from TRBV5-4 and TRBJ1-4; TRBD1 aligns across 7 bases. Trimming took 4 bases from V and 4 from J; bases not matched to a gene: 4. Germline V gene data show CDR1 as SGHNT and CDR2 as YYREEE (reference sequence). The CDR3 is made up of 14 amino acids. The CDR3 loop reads CASSLQGYNEKLFF. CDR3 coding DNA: TGTGCCAGCAGCCTACAGGGGTATAATGAAAAACTGTTTTTT.

This chain's CDR3 is CASSPGWGRRTNQPQHF. CDR3 nucleotide sequence: TGTGCCAGCAGTCCCGGTTGGGGGAGGCGCACCAATCAGCCCCAGCATTTT. The rearrangement joins TRBV27 to TRBJ1-5; possible D gene TRBD1, 5 bases. CDR1 and CDR2 (germline): MNHEY, SMNVEV (reference sequence). V was shortened by 5 bases and J by 3 bases, with 20 bases between the two germline ends. The CDR3 runs to 17 residues.

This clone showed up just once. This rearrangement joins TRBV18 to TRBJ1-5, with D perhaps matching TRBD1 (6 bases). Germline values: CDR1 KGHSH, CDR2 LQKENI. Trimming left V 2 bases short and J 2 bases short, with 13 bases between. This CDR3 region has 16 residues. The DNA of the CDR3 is TGTGCCAGCTCACCATTACAGGGAAGGGGCAATCAGCCCCAGCATTTT. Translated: CASSPLQGRGNQPQHF.

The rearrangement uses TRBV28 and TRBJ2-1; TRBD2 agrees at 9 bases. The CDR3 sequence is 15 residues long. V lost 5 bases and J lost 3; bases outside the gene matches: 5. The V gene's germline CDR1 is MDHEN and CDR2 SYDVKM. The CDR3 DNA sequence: TGTGCCAGCAGTCGACTAGCGGATAACTACAATGAGCAGTTCTTC. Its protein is CASSRLADNYNEQFF. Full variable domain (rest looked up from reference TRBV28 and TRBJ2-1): DVKVTQSSRYLVKRTGEKVFLECVQDMDHENMFWYRQDPGLGLRLIYFSYDVKMKEKGDIPEGYSVSREKKERFSLILESASTNQTSMYLCASSRLADNYNEQFFGPGTRLTVL.

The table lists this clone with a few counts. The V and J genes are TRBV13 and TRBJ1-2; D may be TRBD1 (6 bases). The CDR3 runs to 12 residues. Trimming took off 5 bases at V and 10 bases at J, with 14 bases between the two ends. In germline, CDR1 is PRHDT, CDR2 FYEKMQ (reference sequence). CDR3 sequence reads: CASSPGHRNYTF. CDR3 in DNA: TGTGCCAGCAGCCCGGGACACCGGAACTACACCTTC.

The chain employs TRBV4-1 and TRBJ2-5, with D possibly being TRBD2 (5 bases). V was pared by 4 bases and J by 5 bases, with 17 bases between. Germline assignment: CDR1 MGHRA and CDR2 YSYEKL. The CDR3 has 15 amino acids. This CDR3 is CASSPRTGSGETQYF. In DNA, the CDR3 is TGCGCCAGCAGCCCCCGGACTGGGTCGGGGGAGACCCAGTACTTC.

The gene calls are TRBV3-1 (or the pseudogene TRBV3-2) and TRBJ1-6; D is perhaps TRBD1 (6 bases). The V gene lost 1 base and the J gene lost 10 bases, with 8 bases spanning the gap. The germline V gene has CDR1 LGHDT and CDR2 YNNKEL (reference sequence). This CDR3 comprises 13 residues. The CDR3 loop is CASSQVRGSPLHF. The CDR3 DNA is TGTGCCAGCAGCCAAGTGAGGGGGTCACCCCTCCACTTT.

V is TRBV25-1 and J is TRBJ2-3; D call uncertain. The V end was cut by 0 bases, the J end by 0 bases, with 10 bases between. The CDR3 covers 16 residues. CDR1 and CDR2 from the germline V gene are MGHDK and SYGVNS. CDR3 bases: TGTGCCAGCAGTGAATATCCAATAGCTAGCACAGATACGCAGTATTTT. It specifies CASSEYPIASTDTQYF.

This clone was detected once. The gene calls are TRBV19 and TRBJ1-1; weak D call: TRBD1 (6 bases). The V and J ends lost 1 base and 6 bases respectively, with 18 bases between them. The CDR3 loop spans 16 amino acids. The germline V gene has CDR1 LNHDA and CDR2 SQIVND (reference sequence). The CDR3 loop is CASSIAGVRQLAEAFF. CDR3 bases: TGTGCCAGTAGTATAGCAGGGGTTCGTCAACTCGCTGAAGCTTTCTTT.

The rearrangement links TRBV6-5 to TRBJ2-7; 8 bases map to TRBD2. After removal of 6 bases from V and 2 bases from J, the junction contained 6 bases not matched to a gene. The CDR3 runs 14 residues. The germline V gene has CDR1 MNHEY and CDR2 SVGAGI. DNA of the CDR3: TGTGCCAGCAGCGTAATCGGGGGGGCCTACGAGCAGTACTTC. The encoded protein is CASSVIGGAYEQYF.

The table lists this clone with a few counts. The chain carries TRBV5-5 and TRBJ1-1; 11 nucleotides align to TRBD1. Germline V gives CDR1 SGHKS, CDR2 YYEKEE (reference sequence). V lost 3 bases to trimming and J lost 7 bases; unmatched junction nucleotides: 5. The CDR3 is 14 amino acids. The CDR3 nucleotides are TGTGCCAGCAGCTCAGGACAGGGGGCTGTTGAAGCTTTCTTT. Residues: CASSSGQGAVEAFF.

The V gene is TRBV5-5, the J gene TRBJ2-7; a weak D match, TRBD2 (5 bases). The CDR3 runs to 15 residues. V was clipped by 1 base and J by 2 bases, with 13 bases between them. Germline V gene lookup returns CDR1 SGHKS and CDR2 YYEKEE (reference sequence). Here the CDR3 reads CASSLTAAGAYEQYF. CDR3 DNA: TGTGCCAGCAGCTTGACCGCTGCCGGGGCCTACGAGCAGTACTTC.

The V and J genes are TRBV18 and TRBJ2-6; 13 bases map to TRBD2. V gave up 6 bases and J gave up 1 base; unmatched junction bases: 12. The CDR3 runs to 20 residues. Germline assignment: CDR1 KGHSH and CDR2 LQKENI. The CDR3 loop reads CASSRDTRLAGGSGANVLTF. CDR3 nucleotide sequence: TGTGCCAGCTCTCGGGACACCAGACTAGCGGGAGGATCTGGGGCCAACGTCCTGACTTTC.

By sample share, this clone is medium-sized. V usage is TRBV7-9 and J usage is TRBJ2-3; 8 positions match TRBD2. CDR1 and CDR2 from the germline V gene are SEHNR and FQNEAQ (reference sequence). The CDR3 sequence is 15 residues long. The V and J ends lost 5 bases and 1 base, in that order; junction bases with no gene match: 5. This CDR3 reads CASSPTAGGTDTQYF. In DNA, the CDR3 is TGTGCCAGCAGCCCGACAGCGGGAGGCACAGATACGCAGTATTTT. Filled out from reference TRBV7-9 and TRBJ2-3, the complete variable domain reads DTGVSQNPRHKITKRGQNVTFRCDPISEHNRLYWYRQTLGQGPEFLTYFQNEAQLEKSRLLSDRFSAERPKGSFSTLEIQRTEQGDSAMYLCASSPTAGGTDTQYFGPGTRLTVL.

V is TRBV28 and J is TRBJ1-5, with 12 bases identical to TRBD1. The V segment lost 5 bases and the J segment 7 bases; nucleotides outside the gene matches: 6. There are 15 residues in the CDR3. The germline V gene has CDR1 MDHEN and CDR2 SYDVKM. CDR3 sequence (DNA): TGTGCCAGCAGTCGGGACAGGGGGCTTGGACAGCCCCAGCATTTT. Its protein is CASSRDRGLGQPQHF. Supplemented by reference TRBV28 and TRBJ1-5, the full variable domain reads DVKVTQSSRYLVKRTGEKVFLECVQDMDHENMFWYRQDPGLGLRLIYFSYDVKMKEKGDIPEGYSVSREKKERFSLILESASTNQTSMYLCASSRDRGLGQPQHFGDGTRLSIL.

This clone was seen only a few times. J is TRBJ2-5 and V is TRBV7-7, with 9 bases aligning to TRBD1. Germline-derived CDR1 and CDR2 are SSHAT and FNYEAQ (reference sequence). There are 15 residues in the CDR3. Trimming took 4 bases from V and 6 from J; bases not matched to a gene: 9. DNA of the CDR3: TGTGCCAGCAGCTCCGGACAGGGGAGCAAAAAGACCCAGTACTTC. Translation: CASSSGQGSKKTQYF.

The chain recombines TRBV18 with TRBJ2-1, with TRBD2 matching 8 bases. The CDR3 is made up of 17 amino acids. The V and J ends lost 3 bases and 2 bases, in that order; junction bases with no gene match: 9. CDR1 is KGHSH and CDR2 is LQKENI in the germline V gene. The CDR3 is CASSPLKRGSAYNEQFF. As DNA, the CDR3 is TGTGCCAGCTCACCCCTGAAGCGGGGGTCGGCCTACAATGAGCAGTTCTTC.

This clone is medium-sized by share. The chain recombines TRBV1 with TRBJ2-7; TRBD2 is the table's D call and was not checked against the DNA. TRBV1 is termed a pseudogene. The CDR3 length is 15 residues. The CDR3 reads CTSSRHKMGGYEQYF. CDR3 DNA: TGCACCAGCAGCCGACACAAGATGGGCGGGTACGAGCAGTACTTC.

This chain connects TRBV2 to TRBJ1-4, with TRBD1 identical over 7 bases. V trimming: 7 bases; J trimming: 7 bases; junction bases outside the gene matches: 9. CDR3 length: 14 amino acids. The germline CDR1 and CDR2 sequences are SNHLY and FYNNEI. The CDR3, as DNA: TGTGCCAGCACCCGACAGGGATTTGGTGAAAAACTGTTTTTT. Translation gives CASTRQGFGEKLFF.

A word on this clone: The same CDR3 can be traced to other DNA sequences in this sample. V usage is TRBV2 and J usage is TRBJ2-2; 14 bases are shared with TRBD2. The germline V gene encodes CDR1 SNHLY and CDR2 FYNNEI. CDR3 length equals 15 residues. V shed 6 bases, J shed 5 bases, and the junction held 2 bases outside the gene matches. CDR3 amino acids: CASRGTSGRTGELFF. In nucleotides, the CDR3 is TGTGCCAGCAGGGGGACTAGCGGGAGAACCGGGGAGCTGTTTTTT.

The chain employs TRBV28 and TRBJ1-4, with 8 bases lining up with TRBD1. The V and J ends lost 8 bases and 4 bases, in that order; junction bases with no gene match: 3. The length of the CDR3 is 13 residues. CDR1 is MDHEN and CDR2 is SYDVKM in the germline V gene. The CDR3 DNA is TGTGCCAGCGGGACAGGATATAATGAAAAACTGTTTTTT. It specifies CASGTGYNEKLFF.

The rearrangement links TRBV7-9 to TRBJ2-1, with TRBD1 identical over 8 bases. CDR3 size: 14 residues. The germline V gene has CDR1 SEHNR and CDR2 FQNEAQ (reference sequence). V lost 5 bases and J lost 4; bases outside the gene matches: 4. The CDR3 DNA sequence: TGTGCCAGCAGCCGGACAGGGTCGTACAATGAGCAGTTCTTC. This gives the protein CASSRTGSYNEQFF.

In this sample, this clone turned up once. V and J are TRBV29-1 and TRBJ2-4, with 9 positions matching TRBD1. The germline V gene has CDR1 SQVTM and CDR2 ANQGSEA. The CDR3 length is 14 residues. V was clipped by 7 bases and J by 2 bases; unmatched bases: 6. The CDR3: CSARDRETKNIQYF. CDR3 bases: TGCAGCGCCCGGGACAGGGAGACCAAAAACATTCAGTACTTC.

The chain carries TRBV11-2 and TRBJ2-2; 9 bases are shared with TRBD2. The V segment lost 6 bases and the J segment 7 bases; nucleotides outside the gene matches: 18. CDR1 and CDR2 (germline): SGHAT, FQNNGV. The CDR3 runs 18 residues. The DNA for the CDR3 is TGTGCCAGCAGTTCAAGGACTAGCGCAACGCCCAGGAGCGGGGAGCTGTTTTTT. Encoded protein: CASSSRTSATPRSGELFF.